The next 18 T cell receptor beta chains were all read from a single sample in a study of cytomegalovirus exposure and HLA in healthy donors. The PCR employed 60 Vbeta primers together with 13 Jbeta primers. TCRdb keeps only in-frame clones here, not all; method: immunoSEQ multiplex PCR. The data contain around 120,000 clones, about 72% of them singletons. Sample: PBMCs. The receptors were sampled from a man aged 50 to 59 in good health and CMV-seropositive.

J is TRBJ2-7 and V is TRBV4-1, with D perhaps TRBD2 (5 bases). The germline V and J ends were trimmed by 0 bases and 5 bases, with 14 bases remaining between them. The CDR3 sequence is 15 residues long. CDR1 is MGHRA and CDR2 is YSYEKL in the germline V gene. CDR3: CASSQDPSAGHEQYF. CDR3 bases: TGCGCCAGCAGCCAAGATCCAAGCGCGGGCCACGAGCAGTACTTC.

This sequence joins TRBV15 and TRBJ2-7; 12 bases map to TRBD2. This CDR3 has 13 residues. J gave up 10 bases and V 9 bases, and 10 bases lay outside the gene matches. CDR1 is LNHNV and CDR2 is YYDKDF in the germline V gene (reference sequence). The CDR3, as DNA: TGTGCCACAGAACCGGGACTAGCGGGTGAACAGTACTTC. It codes for CATEPGLAGEQYF. Filled out from reference TRBV15 and TRBJ2-7, the complete variable domain reads DAMVIQNPRYQVTQFGKPVTLSCSQTLNHNVMYWYQQKSSQAPKLLFHYYDKDFNNEADTPDNFQSRRPNTSFCFLDIRSPGLGDTAMYLCATEPGLAGEQYFGPGTRLTVT.

This rearrangement joins TRBV2 to TRBJ2-7; 7 nucleotides agree with TRBD1. Trimming cost V 1 base and J 1 base; bases outside gene matches: 4. The CDR3 has 15 amino acids. From germline, CDR1 is SNHLY and CDR2 FYNNEI. The CDR3 DNA follows: TGTGCCAGCAGTGAAGGGGGCAGGGGGTCCTACGAGCAGTACTTC. Its translation: CASSEGGRGSYEQYF.

This chain joins TRBV5-6 and TRBJ2-7; D might be TRBD2 (6 bases). From germline, CDR1 is SGHDT and CDR2 YYEEEE. V lost 4 bases and J lost 4, with 15 bases in between. CDR3 length: 14 amino acids. In DNA form, the CDR3 reads TGTGCCAGCAGCGGTGGACTGGGGGGTTACGAGCAGTACTTC. Translated, it gives CASSGGLGGYEQYF. The full variable domain, with the rest looked up from reference TRBV5-6 and TRBJ2-7, is DAGVTQSPTHLIKTRGQQVTLRCSPKSGHDTVSWYQQALGQGPQFIFQYYEEEERQRGNFPDRFSGHQFPNYSSELNVNALLLGDSALYLCASSGGLGGYEQYFGPGTRLTVT.

The rearrangement uses TRBV2 and TRBJ2-5; 7 bases are shared with TRBD2. The V gene end was trimmed by 6 bases and the J gene end by 5 bases; junction bases not matched to a gene: 0. This CDR3 spans 11 amino acids. From germline, CDR1 is SNHLY and CDR2 FYNNEI. The CDR3 DNA follows: TGTGCCAGCAGGGGAGGGGAGACCCAGTACTTC. As protein: CASRGGETQYF.

V and J are TRBV28 and TRBJ1-2, with 7 bases lining up with TRBD1. The CDR3 consists of 15 residues. CDR1 and CDR2 (germline): MDHEN, SYDVKM. Germline trimming cut 6 bases from V and 3 bases from J; bases unmatched to any gene: 10. The CDR3: CASRSSWTGYYGYTF. The CDR3 bases are TGTGCCAGCAGATCCTCCTGGACAGGTTACTATGGCTACACCTTC.

This chain connects TRBV4-2 to TRBJ1-3; D ambiguous. V lost 4 bases and J lost 0, with 13 bases in between. Germline V gene sequence: CDR1 LGHNA, CDR2 YNFKEQ. The CDR3 runs to 16 residues. Written as DNA, the CDR3 is TGTGCCAGCAGCCCCCTCGGCGGATCCTCTGGAAACACCATATATTTT. The encoded protein is CASSPLGGSSGNTIYF.

J is TRBJ2-5 and V is TRBV7-2; the match to TRBD1 covers 10 bases. From germline, CDR1 is SGHTA and CDR2 FQGNSA. J gave up 7 bases and V 1 base, and 9 bases lay outside the gene matches. CDR3 length: 16 amino acids. The DNA of the CDR3 is TGTGCCAGCAGCTTAGGCTCCGGGACAGGGGCCTCGACCCAGTACTTC. It translates to CASSLGSGTGASTQYF.

The gene calls are TRBV19 and TRBJ2-4; 8 nucleotides match TRBD2. This CDR3 contains 19 residues. The V gene's germline CDR1 is LNHDA and CDR2 SQIVND (reference sequence). V lost 7 bases and J lost 0; bases outside the gene matches: 17. Written as DNA, the CDR3 is TGTGCCAGTAATCTCCCGGGGGGGACTATCATTCTAGCCAAAAACATTCAGTACTTC. Translation gives CASNLPGGTIILAKNIQYF.

This clone was recorded many times. The gene calls are TRBV6-5 and TRBJ1-1; TRBD1 might be the D (6 bases). The germline V gene has CDR1 MNHEY and CDR2 SVGAGI. The V end lost 6 bases, the J end lost 0 bases, and 11 bases lay between the germline ends. The CDR3 length is 14 residues. The CDR3 nucleotides read TGTGCCAGCAGCAAACAGGGCATGAACACTGAAGCTTTCTTT. Protein product: CASSKQGMNTEAFF.

The J gene is TRBJ1-6, the V gene TRBV19; TRBD1 aligns across 7 bases. Germline V gives CDR1 LNHDA, CDR2 SQIVND (reference sequence). This CDR3 has 14 amino acids. Unmatched junction bases numbered 8, after V lost 5 bases and J lost 10 bases. The CDR3 loop is CASSPGTESSPLHF. CDR3 in DNA: TGTGCCAGTAGTCCCGGGACAGAAAGCTCACCCCTCCACTTT.

The CDR3 nucleotides read TGTGCCAGCAGCTTGGGTCCAGGTCGAACAGATACGCAGTATTTT. The encoded protein is CASSLGPGRTDTQYF. The chain carries TRBV5-5 and TRBJ2-3; D ambiguous. The CDR3 has 15 residues. Trimming removed 0 bases from V and 3 bases from J, with 11 bases in between. Germline V gene sequence: CDR1 SGHKS, CDR2 YYEKEE (reference sequence).

There are a few counts of this clone. V is TRBV11-3 and J is TRBJ2-3; maybe TRBD1 (5 bases). V was clipped by 4 bases and J by 3 bases, with 8 bases between them. Germline values: CDR1 SGHNT, CDR2 YENEEA. This CDR3 spans 13 amino acids. The CDR3 bases are TGTGCCAGCAGCTACCAGGGTACAGATACGCAGTATTTT. As protein: CASSYQGTDTQYF.

This clone was counted a single time. The V gene is TRBV5-4, the J gene TRBJ2-5; 8 bases fit TRBD1. The J segment lost 5 bases and the V segment lost 3 bases, leaving 9 bases of the junction unmatched. From germline, CDR1 is SGHNT and CDR2 YYREEE (reference sequence). The CDR3 covers 15 residues. The CDR3 sequence: CASSSSWTGRETQYF. CDR3 coding DNA: TGTGCCAGCAGCTCCTCCTGGACAGGGCGGGAGACCCAGTACTTC.

This clone was counted between two and nine times. This chain links TRBV29-1 with TRBJ2-5; 9 positions agree with TRBD1. Germline V gene lookup returns CDR1 SQVTM and CDR2 ANQGSEA. The CDR3 contains 13 residues. The J segment lost 4 bases and the V segment lost 6 bases, leaving 6 bases of the junction unmatched. The DNA of the CDR3 is TGCAGCGTCGCAAGACAGGGGGGAGAGACCCAGTACTTC. Protein sequence: CSVARQGGETQYF. Variable domain in full (rest from reference TRBV29-1 and TRBJ2-5): SAVISQKPSRDICQRGTSLTIQCQVDSQVTMMFWYRQQPGQSLTLIATANQGSEATYESGFVIDKFPISRPNLTFSTLTVSNMSPEDSSIYLCSVARQGGETQYFGPGTRLLVL.

The genes are TRBV2 and TRBJ2-5; 7 positions agree with TRBD1. The CDR3 length is 14 residues. Unmatched junction bases numbered 6, after V lost 6 bases and J lost 2 bases. CDR1 SNHLY and CDR2 FYNNEI come from the germline V gene. The CDR3 sequence is CASRRGQVQETQYF. CDR3 nucleotide sequence: TGTGCCAGCAGGCGAGGACAGGTTCAAGAGACCCAGTACTTC.

This clone occurred a few times. The CDR3 loop is CASSQDLEGGNQPQHF. The CDR3 coding sequence is TGCGCCAGCAGCCAAGATTTGGAGGGAGGCAATCAGCCCCAGCATTTT. V is TRBV4-3 and J is TRBJ1-5; D is unclear. From germline, CDR1 is LGHNA and CDR2 YSLEER. Trimming pared 0 bases from V and 2 bases from J, leaving 11 bases between. The CDR3 extends over 16 amino acids.

Note on this clone: At one end the junction does not follow the germline gene, possibly because of a read error. The chain uses TRBV4-3 and TRBJ2-7; 8 positions match TRBD2. Looked up from germline, CDR1 is LGHNA and CDR2 is YSLEER. The CDR3 covers 14 residues. As DNA, the CDR3 is TGCGCCAGCAGCCAAGCCCGGGAGCGGGGGCCCCTAAACTTC. This encodes CASSQARERGPLNF.